Reported below is one T cell receptor beta chain. Its antigen specificity is not known. No qualities accompany the bases; no much larger clone lies one base away. V loses 3 bases of germline sequence and J loses 4 bases, and the interval between the two ends is 5 bases. The CDR3 contains 11 residues, cysteine and phenylalanine counted. Only the CDR3 region is kept as DNA, spanning 33 bases read in frame from base 1. For CDR1 and CDR2, the germline V gene lists SGHRS and YFSETQ. The protocol used for the library was the immunoSEQ multiplex PCR assay. For the multiplex PCR, a mixture combining 60 forward primers for TCR Vbeta segments and 13 reverse primers for TCR Jbeta segments was used. A multiplex PCR assay on genomic DNA amplified the CDR3 region of rearranged TCR beta genes. The amplified TCR beta libraries were sequenced on the Illumina HiSeq System as 87-base-pair reads. The authors' pipeline ran thus. In a later analysis, some 80 million unique TCR beta chains were counted across the 650 to 700 repertoires, and around 10 million of these chains were shared by at least two donors. To remove PCR and sequencing errors, raw reads were error-corrected and collapsed into unique sequences using a nearest-neighbor algorithm that merged closely related sequences. CDR3 sequences were aligned to IMGT reference sequences to assign V, D and J gene segments. For a sequence to be retained, at least a six-nucleotide match to both a V gene segment and a J gene segment was required. A rearrangement counted as productive if the CDR3 had no stop codons and remained in frame with V and J, and every other rearrangement counted as non-productive. Following IMGT convention, CDR3 was defined as the stretch from the second conserved V-encoded cysteine to the conserved J-encoded phenylalanine. The earlier analysis of approximately 590 of the donors excluded any sequence lacking an unambiguous match to a single V gene segment. In an earlier analysis of around 600 of the donors, V segments were called functional above 56.7% productive rearrangements and were called segregating when the between-donor standard deviation exceeded 5%. A statistical classification framework was built to diagnose cytomegalovirus status from the catalog of TCR beta chain sequences. In a later analysis, TCR nucleotide sequences were compared against IMGT/GENE-DB human TR gene sequences so that V and J genes could be assigned. The TCRdist pipeline was used in a later analysis to assign CDR3 sequences and most-parsimonious VDJ recombination scenarios. In a later analysis, each TCR beta chain was defined by its CDR3 amino acid sequence together with its V-gene family, and reads without a unique V-gene family were excluded. In a later analysis, 450 to 600 highly shared, low-generation-probability nucleotide sequences were removed to address suspected cross-contamination and a sequencing artifact. For each public chain, a later analysis derived a clonal expansion index from normalized ranks of inferred template counts within each repertoire. In a later analysis, generation probabilities were computed using a VDJ recombination model fitted to out-of-frame rearrangements, and the results were checked against IGoR. Hypergeometric tests were used in a later analysis to score TCR-TCR, TCR-HLA and TCR-CMV co-occurrence, with a repertoire-size bias correction applied to the TCR pairs. In a later analysis, false discovery rates were estimated by permuting HLA or CMV assignments 20 times. In a later analysis, co-occurring TCRs were grouped using DBSCAN, and TCRdist sequence similarity was added for clustering within HLA-allele-positive subsets. Repertoires with fewer than 30,000 or more than 120,000 public chains were left out of co-occurrence clustering, as were four to six repertoires with anomalous nucleotide sharing. The source is immuneACCESS, and TCRdb retained only in-frame sequences with V and J called. Part of the clones is not carried over; for the studies checked, unresolved V genes explain less than half of this, and the remainder is unexplained. From that table come the V and J calls and clone size; the DNA was used to work out D and trimming. A total of 110,000 or so clones appear in this sample, approximately 74% of them only once. More than 3.5% of the sample comes from the top ten.

In total, 600 or so healthy bone marrow donors made up the cohort. At the time of sampling, every cohort member was nominally healthy, though immune exposures that went unrecorded were likely present. The donor was CMV seropositive and belonged to the group of 270 or so seropositive cohort members. A peripheral blood sample was provided by each donor, and peripheral blood mononuclear cells were used for TCR beta sequencing. The Qiagen DNeasy Blood Extraction Kit was used to extract genomic DNA from the blood cell samples. These data belong to a study of cytomegalovirus exposure and HLA in healthy donors (dated 2017 in TCRdb). A note on the overall study: An earlier analysis of about 560 of the donors reported 250 to 300 Gb of sequence data and some 110 million unique TCR beta sequences obtained from around 180 million T cells. In an earlier analysis of about 590 of the donors, high-throughput TCR beta sequencing was used to judge whether each TCR beta V gene segment behaved as functional or pseudogenic. A later genetic analysis took genome-wide SNP genotypes for about three fifths of the 666 donors and used that subset as a discovery cohort. An early release covering about 600 HLA-typed donors comprised approximately 290 gigabases of sequencing data and approximately 80 million unique TCR sequences. Among roughly 370 genotyped donors of the cohort, an average of approximately 240,000 unique TCR beta nucleotide sequences were sequenced per donor, roughly a sixth of them non-productive. A few DR-DQ haplotypes were treated as single units for association and clustering because of strong linkage in the cohort. The number of typed donors differed by locus: 629-630 for A, B, C, DRB1 and DQB1; approximately 520 for DQA1; some 610 for DPA1; and around 470 for DPB1. Among the approximately 400 genotyped donors, around 81% belonged to the genetic ancestry cluster associated with self-reported Caucasian donors. The study aimed to test whether signatures of past pathogen exposure could be identified by cataloging public T cell receptors. A separate validation cohort of approximately 120 different subjects was used in addition to the roughly 670-subject first cohort. To predict cytomegalovirus infection status, the study brought together high-throughput TCR immunosequencing, statistical association of individual TCRs with disease status, and machine learning. The later analysis used no new phenotypic data to find candidate immune exposures, relying instead on TCR beta sequences and their occurrence across donors. All discovery cohort repertoires had been generated on a single sequencing platform. The T cell repertoires of 700 or so subjects were profiled by immunosequencing and related to cytomegalovirus serostatus. Class I and class II HLA loci were covered by the typing at four-digit resolution. To study patterns of TCR occurrence, a later analysis re-analyzed previously published TCR beta repertoires from several hundred donors and added high-resolution HLA genotyping. Alongside the repertoire data, information on donor age, sex, ethnicity and CMV serostatus was compiled. What the work shows at the level of the full study, not this receptor alone: Cytomegalovirus status was reported to be diagnosed by the classifier with high specificity and sensitivity in both the original and validation cohorts. The study listed over 150 TCR beta chains as associated with cytomegalovirus. It was suggested by the authors that the approach could potentially be generalized to other disease states and immunological phenotypes. Most TCR sequences were seen in very few donors, while some public TCRs were found in many individuals. Because HLA typing was missing for some donors at each locus, association tests included only the typed subset. The cohort was sequenced for TCR beta chains only, and without alpha or paired-chain data the features that could be detected were limited. A later analysis reported that several top co-occurrence clusters appeared linked to parvovirus B19, influenza, CMV and Epstein-Barr virus. In an earlier analysis of 450 to 750 of the donors, most TCR beta V segments appeared in productive rearrangements about 87% or about 30% of the time, broadly matching IMGT annotations. The earlier analysis of approximately 590 of the donors excluded about 16 rarely observed V segments, including chromosome 9 orphons, because counts were too low. A further reported finding was that TCR beta sequences accurately predicted the HLA-A and HLA-B alleles for most subjects in the first cohort. At a false discovery rate of 0.05, a later analysis linked under 20,000 TCR beta sequences to specific HLA alleles. Compared with equally common non-associated chains, HLA-associated TCR beta chains in a later analysis were more clonally expanded and had lower generation probabilities. In a later analysis, most CMV-associated TCR beta chains were found to appear HLA-restricted, with HLA associations seemingly driven largely by CMV exposure. Sequencing depth was assumed to be roughly uniform across donors in the presence/absence analyses, though that assumption may not hold. An association between a missense DCLRE1C variant and V-gene and J-gene trimming of TCR beta chains was found in a later genetic analysis and replicated in an independent cohort. A group of highly shared sequence variants was considered likely to be a technical artifact of the sequencing pipeline. Correlated functional status among segregating V segments might reflect linkage disequilibrium, but an unknown experimental factor could not be ruled out. The only immune exposure information available for the cohort was CMV serostatus. In a later genetic analysis, fewer N-insertions in productive TCRs were reported among donors in an Asian-associated ancestry cluster than the roughly 640-donor mean. When HLA alleles, especially DR and DQ, strongly co-occurred, attributing TCR associations to individual alleles was difficult. In a later analysis, TCR association rates were found to vary across HLA loci, with the most associated TCRs seen for DRB1 alleles and the fewest for HLA-C alleles. Some IMGT-functional V segments, including TRBV6-2 and TRBV6-3, could not be told apart with the 87-base-pair reads, so those segments were excluded. A few of the identified cytomegalovirus-associated TCR beta chains were confirmed in vitro to be specific for cytomegalovirus antigens.

The receptor was derived from a woman between 40 and 50 years old in good health and CMV-seropositive. Sequenced input: PBMCs. The rearrangement combines TRBV5-1 with TRBJ2-7; the D gene cannot be named for sure. This receptor has the CDR3 CASSSEYEQYF. The DNA sequence reads TGCGCCAGCAGCTCCGAGTACGAGCAGTACTTC.